These T cell receptor beta chains were read from a single sample in a study of T cell responses to AZD1222 COVID-19 vaccine. This table comes from immunoSEQ multiplex PCR, and its TCRdb copy is limited to in-frame clones, with some not included. The sample has roughly 80,000 clones, nearly 85% seen once; the top ten hold about 3%. The sample here was peripheral blood, taken on day 0 of AZD1222 vaccination. These receptor sequences come from an adult in good health. The CDR3 runs from the conserved cysteine through the conserved F or W. Fields, in order: D gene, V gene, clone size, J gene, CDR3 protein, CDR3 DNA. The D gene is left open where the match is weak. Clone size is shown for a subset of rows, as once, few, many or a class of expanded clone.

d_call: TRBD1
v_call: TRBV4-2
clone_size: NA
j_call: TRBJ2-7
cdr3_aa: CASSQGRPGQGSSYEQYF
cdr3_nt: TGTGCCAGCAGCCAAGGGCGTCCGGGACAGGGTAGCTCCTACGAGCAGTACTTC

d_call: TRBD2
v_call: TRBV7-6
clone_size: NA
j_call: TRBJ2-5
cdr3_aa: CASSSQSGGAIGTQYF
cdr3_nt: TGTGCCAGCAGCTCACAAAGCGGGGGCGCTATCGGGACCCAGTACTTC

d_call: TRBD2
v_call: TRBV7-2
clone_size: NA
j_call: TRBJ2-5
cdr3_aa: CASSLGLAGETQYF
cdr3_nt: TGTGCCAGCAGCTTAGGCCTAGCGGGAGAGACCCAGTACTTC

d_call: TRBD2
v_call: TRBV4-1
clone_size: NA
j_call: TRBJ2-7
cdr3_aa: CASSQDGGGAYEQYF
cdr3_nt: TGCGCCAGCAGCCAAGATGGCGGGGGGGCCTACGAGCAGTACTTC

d_call: NA
v_call: TRBV14
clone_size: few
j_call: TRBJ2-3
cdr3_aa: CASSQDRSADTQYF
cdr3_nt: TGTGCCAGCAGCCAAGATCGTTCCGCAGATACGCAGTATTTT

d_call: TRBD1
v_call: TRBV5-1
clone_size: NA
j_call: TRBJ2-7
cdr3_aa: CASSPVDRGYEQYF
cdr3_nt: TGCGCCAGCAGCCCCGTTGACAGGGGCTACGAGCAGTACTTC

d_call: NA
v_call: TRBV4-3
clone_size: NA
j_call: TRBJ2-3
cdr3_aa: CASSQDWTADTQYF
cdr3_nt: TGCGCCAGCAGCCAAGATTGGACCGCAGATACGCAGTATTTT

d_call: NA
v_call: TRBV12-5
clone_size: NA
j_call: TRBJ1-5
cdr3_aa: CASGLATANQPQHF
cdr3_nt: TGTGCTAGTGGTTTGGCTACAGCAAATCAGCCCCAGCATTTT

d_call: TRBD1
v_call: TRBV9
clone_size: NA
j_call: TRBJ2-1
cdr3_aa: CASSRGQGYNEQFF
cdr3_nt: TGTGCCAGCAGCCGGGGACAGGGGTACAATGAGCAGTTCTTC

d_call: NA
v_call: TRBV7-2
clone_size: NA
j_call: TRBJ2-2
cdr3_aa: CASSTSRRQGGTGELFF
cdr3_nt: TGTGCCAGCAGTACTAGCAGGCGACAGGGAGGTACCGGGGAGCTGTTTTTT

d_call: NA
v_call: TRBV7-9
clone_size: NA
j_call: TRBJ1-3
cdr3_aa: CASSHQGSGNTIYF
cdr3_nt: TGTGCCAGCAGCCATCAGGGCTCTGGAAACACCATATATTTT

d_call: NA
v_call: TRBV9
clone_size: NA
j_call: TRBJ2-2
cdr3_aa: CASSVRGRDTGELFF
cdr3_nt: TGTGCCAGCAGCGTACGGGGGCGGGACACCGGGGAGCTGTTTTTT

d_call: NA
v_call: TRBV6-5
clone_size: NA
j_call: TRBJ1-2
cdr3_aa: CASSYEAFPNYGYTF
cdr3_nt: TGTGCCAGCAGTTACGAGGCGTTCCCCAACTATGGCTACACCTTC

d_call: TRBD1
v_call: TRBV30
clone_size: NA
j_call: TRBJ1-6
cdr3_aa: CAWRGTGDSPLHF
cdr3_nt: TGTGCCTGGAGAGGAACAGGGGATTCACCCCTCCACTTT

d_call: NA
v_call: TRBV6-5
clone_size: NA
j_call: TRBJ1-6
cdr3_aa: CASILDGNSPLHF
cdr3_nt: NA

d_call: NA
v_call: TRBV6-5
clone_size: once
j_call: TRBJ1-3
cdr3_aa: CASTSDSGNTIYF
cdr3_nt: TGTGCCAGCACGTCAGACTCTGGAAACACCATATATTTT

d_call: NA
v_call: TRBV3-1/TRBV3-2
clone_size: once
j_call: TRBJ1-3
cdr3_aa: CASSQDYRTSGNTIYF
cdr3_nt: TGTGCCAGCAGCCAAGATTATCGGACTTCTGGAAACACCATATATTTT

d_call: TRBD1
v_call: TRBV19
clone_size: NA
j_call: TRBJ1-5
cdr3_aa: CASSLQTGGQPQHF
cdr3_nt: TGTGCCAGTAGTCTTCAAACAGGGGGACAGCCCCAGCATTTT

d_call: TRBD2
v_call: TRBV18
clone_size: NA
j_call: TRBJ2-1
cdr3_aa: CASSPLITSGSGSEQFF
cdr3_nt: TGTGCCAGCTCACCACTAATTACTAGCGGGAGCGGGTCTGAGCAGTTCTTC

d_call: NA
v_call: TRBV5-1
clone_size: NA
j_call: TRBJ1-3
cdr3_aa: CASSQDTGSGNTIYF
cdr3_nt: TGCGCCAGCAGCCAGGACACCGGTTCTGGAAACACCATATATTTT

d_call: TRBD2
v_call: TRBV29-1
clone_size: NA
j_call: TRBJ2-1
cdr3_aa: CSVEGTSGGPYNEQFF
cdr3_nt: TGCAGCGTTGAAGGGACTAGCGGGGGTCCTTACAATGAGCAGTTCTTC

d_call: NA
v_call: TRBV19
clone_size: NA
j_call: TRBJ1-1
cdr3_aa: CASSISGGSEAFF
cdr3_nt: TGTGCCAGTAGTATTTCGGGCGGCTCTGAAGCTTTCTTT

d_call: NA
v_call: TRBV18
clone_size: NA
j_call: TRBJ1-2
cdr3_aa: CASSPTAGTDYGYTF
cdr3_nt: TGTGCCAGCTCACCAACGGCAGGGACGGACTATGGCTACACCTTC

d_call: NA
v_call: TRBV29-1
clone_size: NA
j_call: TRBJ2-7
cdr3_aa: CSVDGGNYGEQYF
cdr3_nt: TGCAGCGTTGATGGGGGGAATTATGGCGAGCAGTACTTC

d_call: TRBD2
v_call: TRBV6-5
clone_size: NA
j_call: TRBJ2-3
cdr3_aa: CASSFSGRGATDTQYF
cdr3_nt: TGTGCCAGCAGTTTTAGCGGGAGAGGTGCCACAGATACGCAGTATTTT

d_call: TRBD1
v_call: TRBV6-2/TRBV6-3
clone_size: NA
j_call: TRBJ1-1
cdr3_aa: CASSFPTGGLSYTEAFF
cdr3_nt: TGTGCCAGCAGTTTCCCGACAGGGGGCTTGAGTTACACTGAAGCTTTCTTT

d_call: NA
v_call: TRBV7-2
clone_size: NA
j_call: TRBJ1-2
cdr3_aa: CASSLVGTGIDHTF
cdr3_nt: NA

d_call: TRBD2
v_call: TRBV7-9
clone_size: NA
j_call: TRBJ2-2
cdr3_aa: CASSTTSAPGELFF
cdr3_nt: TGTGCCAGCAGCACGACTAGCGCACCCGGGGAGCTGTTTTTT

d_call: TRBD2
v_call: TRBV24-1
clone_size: few
j_call: TRBJ2-3
cdr3_aa: CATSSGMRTDTQYF
cdr3_nt: TGTGCCACATCTAGCGGGATGCGTACAGATACGCAGTATTTT

d_call: NA
v_call: TRBV28
clone_size: NA
j_call: TRBJ2-7
cdr3_aa: CASSTTDWVEQYF
cdr3_nt: TGTGCCAGCAGTACTACGGACTGGGTAGAGCAGTACTTC

d_call: TRBD2
v_call: TRBV30
clone_size: once
j_call: TRBJ2-1
cdr3_aa: CAWSYGGAHEQFF
cdr3_nt: TGTGCCTGGAGCTACGGGGGGGCCCATGAGCAGTTCTTC

d_call: TRBD1
v_call: TRBV19
clone_size: NA
j_call: TRBJ2-2
cdr3_aa: CASSDRVDGELFF
cdr3_nt: TGTGCCAGTAGCGACAGGGTTGACGGGGAGCTGTTTTTT

d_call: NA
v_call: TRBV5-5
clone_size: NA
j_call: TRBJ1-1
cdr3_aa: CASSPGQGMNTEAFF
cdr3_nt: TGTGCCAGCAGCCCGGGGCAGGGAATGAACACTGAAGCTTTCTTT

d_call: TRBD2
v_call: TRBV6-5
clone_size: NA
j_call: TRBJ2-7
cdr3_aa: CASSYSAGGGYEQYF
cdr3_nt: TGTGCCAGCAGTTACTCAGCGGGAGGGGGCTACGAGCAGTACTTC

d_call: NA
v_call: TRBV5-1
clone_size: NA
j_call: TRBJ1-1
cdr3_aa: CASGNPAETEAFF
cdr3_nt: TGCGCCAGCGGCAATCCTGCGGAGACTGAAGCTTTCTTT

d_call: NA
v_call: TRBV2
clone_size: NA
j_call: TRBJ1-2
cdr3_aa: CASRARGPYGYTF
cdr3_nt: TGTGCCAGCAGGGCCCGGGGCCCCTATGGCTACACCTTC

d_call: NA
v_call: TRBV7-2
clone_size: NA
j_call: TRBJ1-2
cdr3_aa: CASTETFYGYTF
cdr3_nt: TGTGCCAGCACCGAAACCTTCTATGGCTACACCTTC

d_call: NA
v_call: TRBV19
clone_size: NA
j_call: TRBJ1-2
cdr3_aa: CASSIQGGNFGYTF
cdr3_nt: TGTGCCAGTAGTATCCAGGGTGGCAATTTTGGCTACACCTTC

d_call: NA
v_call: TRBV5-1
clone_size: NA
j_call: TRBJ1-2
cdr3_aa: CASSPSGGRDYGYTF
cdr3_nt: TGCGCCAGCAGCCCCTCGGGAGGGAGAGACTATGGCTACACCTTC

d_call: TRBD1
v_call: TRBV14
clone_size: once
j_call: TRBJ2-6
cdr3_aa: CASSPPGQGDWMTSGANVLTF
cdr3_nt: TGTGCCAGCAGCCCCCCGGGACAGGGGGATTGGATGACTTCTGGGGCCAACGTCCTGACTTTC

d_call: NA
v_call: TRBV5-6
clone_size: NA
j_call: TRBJ2-7
cdr3_aa: CASSLVGSGYEQYF
cdr3_nt: TGTGCCAGCAGCTTGGTGGGTAGCGGCTACGAGCAGTACTTC

d_call: NA
v_call: TRBV9
clone_size: NA
j_call: TRBJ2-3
cdr3_aa: CASSPLGASTDTQYF
cdr3_nt: TGTGCCAGCAGCCCGTTGGGGGCCAGCACAGATACGCAGTATTTT

d_call: TRBD2
v_call: TRBV7-2
clone_size: few
j_call: TRBJ2-2
cdr3_aa: CASSPTGLAPLGGELFF
cdr3_nt: TGTGCCAGCAGCCCTACGGGACTAGCGCCTTTGGGCGGGGAGCTGTTTTTT

d_call: TRBD1
v_call: TRBV19
clone_size: NA
j_call: TRBJ1-2
cdr3_aa: CASRPGQGNYGYTF
cdr3_nt: TGTGCCAGTAGACCGGGACAGGGGAACTATGGCTACACCTTC